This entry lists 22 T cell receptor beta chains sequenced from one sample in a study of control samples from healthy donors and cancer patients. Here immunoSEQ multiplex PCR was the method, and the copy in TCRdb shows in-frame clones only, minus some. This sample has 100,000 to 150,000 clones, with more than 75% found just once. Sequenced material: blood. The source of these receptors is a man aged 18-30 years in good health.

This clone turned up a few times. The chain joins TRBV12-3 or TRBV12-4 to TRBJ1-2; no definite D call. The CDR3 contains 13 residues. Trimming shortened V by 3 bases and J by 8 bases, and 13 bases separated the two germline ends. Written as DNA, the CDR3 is TGTGCCAGCAGTTTTGCCATATTGGGCGGCTACACCTTC. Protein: CASSFAILGGYTF.

The CDR3 bases are TGTGCCAGTAGGGATCCGGGACAGGGACCCACCGGGGAGCTGTTTTTT. Protein sequence: CASRDPGQGPTGELFF. This chain connects TRBV19 to TRBJ2-2, with 9 bases aligning to TRBD1. The CDR3 has 16 residues. Germline lookup yields CDR1 LNHDA and CDR2 SQIVND (reference sequence). The trim removed 6 bases at V and 4 bases at J, leaving 9 bases unmatched.

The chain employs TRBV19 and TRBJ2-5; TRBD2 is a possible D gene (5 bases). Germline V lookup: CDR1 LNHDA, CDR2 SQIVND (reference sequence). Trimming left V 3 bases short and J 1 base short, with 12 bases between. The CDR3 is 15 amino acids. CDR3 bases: TGTGCCAGTAGTATCGGCGGGTCGTTCCAAGAGACCCAGTACTTC. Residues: CASSIGGSFQETQYF.

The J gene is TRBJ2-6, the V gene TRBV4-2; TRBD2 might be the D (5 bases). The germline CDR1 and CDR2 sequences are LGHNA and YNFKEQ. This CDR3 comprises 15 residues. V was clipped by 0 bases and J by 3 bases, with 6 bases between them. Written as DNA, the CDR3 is TGTGCCAGCAGCCAAGATCGGGGTGGGGCCAACGTCCTGACTTTC. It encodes CASSQDRGGANVLTF.

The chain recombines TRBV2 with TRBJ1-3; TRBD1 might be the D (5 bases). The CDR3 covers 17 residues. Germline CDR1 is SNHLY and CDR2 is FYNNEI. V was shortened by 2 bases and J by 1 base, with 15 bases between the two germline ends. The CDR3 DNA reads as TGTGCCAGCAGTGAATACGGCGGACATCTATCTGGAAACACCATATATTTT. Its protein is CASSEYGGHLSGNTIYF.

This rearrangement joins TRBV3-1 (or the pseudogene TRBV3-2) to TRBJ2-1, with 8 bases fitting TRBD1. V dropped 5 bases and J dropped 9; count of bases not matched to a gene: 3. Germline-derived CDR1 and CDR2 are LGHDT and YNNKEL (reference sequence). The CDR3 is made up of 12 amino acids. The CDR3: CASSGTGGEQFF. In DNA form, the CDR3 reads TGTGCCAGCAGCGGAACAGGGGGTGAGCAGTTCTTC.

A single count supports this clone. CDR3 loop: CASSQKISGHTLRGNYGYTF. DNA of the CDR3: TGCGCCAGCAGCCAAAAAATATCGGGACACACTCTCCGGGGCAACTATGGCTACACCTTC. The chain combines TRBV4-3 with TRBJ1-2, with a weak D call TRBD1 (6 bases). This CDR3 has 20 residues. With 2 bases removed from V and 2 bases from J, the gap between germline ends came to 27 bases. Germline-derived CDR1 and CDR2 are LGHNA and YSLEER.

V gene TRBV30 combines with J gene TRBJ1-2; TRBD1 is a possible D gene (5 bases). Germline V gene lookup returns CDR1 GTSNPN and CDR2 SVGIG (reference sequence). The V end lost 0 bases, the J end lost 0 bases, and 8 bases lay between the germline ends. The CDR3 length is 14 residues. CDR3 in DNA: TGTGCCTGGAGTGTGCTCAGGGCTAACTATGGCTACACCTTC. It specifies CAWSVLRANYGYTF.

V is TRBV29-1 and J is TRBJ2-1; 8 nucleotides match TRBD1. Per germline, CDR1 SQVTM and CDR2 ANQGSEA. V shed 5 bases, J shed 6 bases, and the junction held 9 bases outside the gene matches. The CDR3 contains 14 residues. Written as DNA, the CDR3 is TGCAGCGTTAAACAGGGGGTGCAGGGCAATGAGCAGTTCTTC. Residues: CSVKQGVQGNEQFF.

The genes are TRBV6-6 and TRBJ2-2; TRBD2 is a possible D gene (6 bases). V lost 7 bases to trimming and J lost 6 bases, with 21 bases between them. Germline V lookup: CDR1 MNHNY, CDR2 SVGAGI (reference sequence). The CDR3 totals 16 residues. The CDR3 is CASMSGGAGRAGELFF. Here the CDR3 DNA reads TGTGCCAGCATGAGTGGCGGGGCCGGTCGGGCCGGGGAGCTGTTTTTT.

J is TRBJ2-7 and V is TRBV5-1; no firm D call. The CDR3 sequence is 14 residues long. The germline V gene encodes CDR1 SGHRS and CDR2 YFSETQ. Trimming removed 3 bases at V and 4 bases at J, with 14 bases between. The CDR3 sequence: CASSYQGRNYEQYF. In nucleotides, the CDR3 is TGCGCCAGCAGCTATCAAGGGCGTAATTACGAGCAGTACTTC.

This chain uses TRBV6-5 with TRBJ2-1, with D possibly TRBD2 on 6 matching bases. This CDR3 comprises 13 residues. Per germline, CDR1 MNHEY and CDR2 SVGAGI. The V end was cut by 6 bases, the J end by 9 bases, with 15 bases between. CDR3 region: CASSVAGSSEQFF. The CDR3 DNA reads TGTGCCAGCAGCGTTGCGGGATCAAGTGAGCAGTTCTTC.

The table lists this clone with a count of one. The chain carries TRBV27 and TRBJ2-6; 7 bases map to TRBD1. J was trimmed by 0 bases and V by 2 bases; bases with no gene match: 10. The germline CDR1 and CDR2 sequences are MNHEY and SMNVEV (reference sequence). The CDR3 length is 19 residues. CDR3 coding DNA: TGTGCCAGCAGTTTACTTGGGGACAGACCTGCCTCTGGGGCCAACGTCCTGACTTTC. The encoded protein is CASSLLGDRPASGANVLTF.

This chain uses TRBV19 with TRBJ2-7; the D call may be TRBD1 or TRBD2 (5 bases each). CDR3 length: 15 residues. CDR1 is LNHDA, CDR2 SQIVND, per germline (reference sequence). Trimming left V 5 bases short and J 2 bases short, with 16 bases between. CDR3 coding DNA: TGTGCCAGTAGTTTCCGGGACCGCTACCCCTACGAGCAGTACTTC. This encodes CASSFRDRYPYEQYF. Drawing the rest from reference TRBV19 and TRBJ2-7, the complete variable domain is DGGITQSPKYLFRKEGQNVTLSCEQNLNHDAMYWYRQDPGQGLRLIYYSQIVNDFQKGDIAEGYSVSREKKESFPLTVTSAQKNPTAFYLCASSFRDRYPYEQYFGPGTRLTVT.

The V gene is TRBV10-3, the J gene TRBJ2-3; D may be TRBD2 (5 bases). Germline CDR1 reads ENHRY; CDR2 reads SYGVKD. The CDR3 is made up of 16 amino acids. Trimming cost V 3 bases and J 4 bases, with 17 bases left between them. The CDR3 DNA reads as TGTGCCATCAGTGATCCGGGGAATTTCCTTTCAGATACGCAGTATTTT. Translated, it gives CAISDPGNFLSDTQYF.

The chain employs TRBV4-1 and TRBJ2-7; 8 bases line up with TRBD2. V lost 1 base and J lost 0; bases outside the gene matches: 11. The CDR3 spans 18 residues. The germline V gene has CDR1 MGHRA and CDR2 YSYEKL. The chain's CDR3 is CASSQGGSGTFRSYEQYF. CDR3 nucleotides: TGCGCCAGCAGCCAAGGGGGTAGCGGGACGTTTCGCTCCTACGAGCAGTACTTC.

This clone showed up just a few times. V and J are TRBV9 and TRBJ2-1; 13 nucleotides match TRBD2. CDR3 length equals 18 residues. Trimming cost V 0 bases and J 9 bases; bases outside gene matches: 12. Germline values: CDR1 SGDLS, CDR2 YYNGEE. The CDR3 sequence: CASSVGSRSGLAGREQFF. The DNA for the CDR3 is TGTGCCAGCAGCGTAGGTAGCAGATCGGGACTAGCGGGACGTGAGCAGTTCTTC.

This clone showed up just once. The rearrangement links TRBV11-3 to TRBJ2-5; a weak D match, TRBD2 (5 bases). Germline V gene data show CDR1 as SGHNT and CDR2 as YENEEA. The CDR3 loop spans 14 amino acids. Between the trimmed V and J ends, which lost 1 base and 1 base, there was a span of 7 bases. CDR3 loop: CASSLGGRQETQYF. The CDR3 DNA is TGTGCCAGCAGCTTAGGAGGGCGCCAAGAGACCCAGTACTTC.

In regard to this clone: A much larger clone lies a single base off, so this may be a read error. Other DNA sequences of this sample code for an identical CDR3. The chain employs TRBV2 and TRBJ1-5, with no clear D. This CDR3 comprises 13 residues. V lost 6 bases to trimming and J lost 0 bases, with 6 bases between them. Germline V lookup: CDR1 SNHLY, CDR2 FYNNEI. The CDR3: CASRGYSNQPQHF. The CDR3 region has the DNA TGTGCCAGCAGGGGGTATAGCAATCAGCCCCAGCATTTT. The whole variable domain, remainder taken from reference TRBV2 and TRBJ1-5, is EPEVTQTPSHQVTQMGQEVILRCVPISNHLYFYWYRQILGQKVEFLVSFYNNEISEKSEIFDDQFSVERPDGSNFTLKIRSTKLEDSAMYFCASRGYSNQPQHFGDGTRLSIL.

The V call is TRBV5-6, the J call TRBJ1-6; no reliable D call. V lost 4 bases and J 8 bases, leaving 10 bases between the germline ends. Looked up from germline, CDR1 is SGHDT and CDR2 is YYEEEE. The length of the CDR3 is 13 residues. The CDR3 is CASSPPQDSPLHF. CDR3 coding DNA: TGTGCCAGCAGCCCGCCGCAGGATTCACCCCTCCACTTT.

Here the CDR3 DNA reads TGTGCCAGCAGCCAGCTTAAACCGGGACTAGTGGCCAATGAGCAGTTCTTC. This translates into CASSQLKPGLVANEQFF. The V and J genes are TRBV4-2 and TRBJ2-1; TRBD2 aligns across 8 bases. The CDR3 consists of 17 residues. Germline V lookup: CDR1 LGHNA, CDR2 YNFKEQ. Trimming removed 3 bases from V and 6 bases from J; junction bases left unmatched: 13.

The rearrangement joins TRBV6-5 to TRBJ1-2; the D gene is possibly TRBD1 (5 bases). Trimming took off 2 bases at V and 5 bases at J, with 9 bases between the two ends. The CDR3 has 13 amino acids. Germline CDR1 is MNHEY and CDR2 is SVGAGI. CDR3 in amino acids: CASSYGAGYGYTF. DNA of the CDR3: TGTGCCAGCAGTTACGGTGCAGGGTATGGCTACACCTTC.